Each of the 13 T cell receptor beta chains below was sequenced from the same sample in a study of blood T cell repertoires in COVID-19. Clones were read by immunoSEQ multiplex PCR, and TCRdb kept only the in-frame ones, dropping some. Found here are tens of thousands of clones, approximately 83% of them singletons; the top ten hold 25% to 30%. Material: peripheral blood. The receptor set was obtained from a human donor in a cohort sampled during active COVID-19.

This CDR3 is CASSAQKGVEQFF. The CDR3 bases are TGTGCCAGCAGCGCACAAAAGGGGGTTGAGCAGTTCTTC. The V call is TRBV7-2, the J call TRBJ2-1; D is possibly TRBD1 (6 bases). CDR3 size: 13 residues. Germline CDR1 reads SGHTA; CDR2 reads FQGNSA. Trimming left V 5 bases short and J 9 bases short, with 14 bases between.

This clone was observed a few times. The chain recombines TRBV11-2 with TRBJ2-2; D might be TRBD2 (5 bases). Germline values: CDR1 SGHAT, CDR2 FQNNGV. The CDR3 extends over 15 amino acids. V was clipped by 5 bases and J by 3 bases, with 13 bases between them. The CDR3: CASSHPSLHTGELFF. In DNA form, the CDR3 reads TGTGCCAGCAGCCATCCTAGCCTCCACACCGGGGAGCTGTTTTTT.

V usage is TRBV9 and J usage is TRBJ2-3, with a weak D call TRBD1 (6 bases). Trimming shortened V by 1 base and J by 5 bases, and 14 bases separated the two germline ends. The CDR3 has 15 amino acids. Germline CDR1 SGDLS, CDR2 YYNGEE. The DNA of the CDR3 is TGTGCCAGCAGCGTAAGGCAGGGGTCGGGAGATACGCAGTATTTT. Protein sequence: CASSVRQGSGDTQYF.

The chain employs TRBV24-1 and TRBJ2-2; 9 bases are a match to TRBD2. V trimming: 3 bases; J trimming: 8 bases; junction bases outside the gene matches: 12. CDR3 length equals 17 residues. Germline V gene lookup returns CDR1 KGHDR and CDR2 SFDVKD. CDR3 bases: TGTGCCACCAGTGATCCTGTAGCGGGGGAGCCCGTTGGGGAGCTGTTTTTT. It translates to CATSDPVAGEPVGELFF.

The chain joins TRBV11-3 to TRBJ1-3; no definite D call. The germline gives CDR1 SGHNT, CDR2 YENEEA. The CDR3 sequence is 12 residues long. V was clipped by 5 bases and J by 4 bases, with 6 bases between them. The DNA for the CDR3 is TGTGCCAGCAGCCCGACAGGAAACACCATATATTTT. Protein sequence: CASSPTGNTIYF.

The CDR3 reads CASSLYSSGYNSPLHF. The DNA of the CDR3 is TGTGCCAGCAGTTTATATTCCTCAGGGTATAATTCACCCCTCCACTTT. This chain uses TRBV28 with TRBJ1-6; TRBD1 is a possible D gene (5 bases). V gave up 1 base and J gave up 4 bases, with 11 bases separating them. The germline gives CDR1 MDHEN, CDR2 SYDVKM. The CDR3 covers 16 residues.

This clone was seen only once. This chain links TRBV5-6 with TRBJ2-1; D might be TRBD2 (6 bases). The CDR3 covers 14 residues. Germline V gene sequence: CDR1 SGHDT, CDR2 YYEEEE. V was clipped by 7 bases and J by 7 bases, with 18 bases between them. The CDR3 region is CASGRRGGTNEQFF. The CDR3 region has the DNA TGTGCCAGCGGACGACGCGGAGGGACGAATGAGCAGTTCTTC.

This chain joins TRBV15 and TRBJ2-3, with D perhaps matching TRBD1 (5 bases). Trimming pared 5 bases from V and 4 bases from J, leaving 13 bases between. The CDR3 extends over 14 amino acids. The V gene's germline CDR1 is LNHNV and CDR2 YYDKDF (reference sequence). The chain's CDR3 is CATSSGRDADTQYF. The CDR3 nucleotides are TGTGCCACCAGCTCGGGCAGGGATGCAGATACGCAGTATTTT.

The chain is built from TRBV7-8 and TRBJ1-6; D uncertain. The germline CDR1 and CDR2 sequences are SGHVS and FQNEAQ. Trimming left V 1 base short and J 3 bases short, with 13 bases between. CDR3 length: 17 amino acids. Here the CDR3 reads CASSLGHPQDYNSPLHF. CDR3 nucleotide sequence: TGTGCCAGCAGCTTAGGTCATCCCCAGGACTATAATTCACCCCTCCACTTT.

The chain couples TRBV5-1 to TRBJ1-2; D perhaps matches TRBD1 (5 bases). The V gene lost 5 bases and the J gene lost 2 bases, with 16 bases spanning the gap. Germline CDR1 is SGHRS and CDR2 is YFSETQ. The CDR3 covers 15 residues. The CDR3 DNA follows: TGCGCCAGCAGTTCGTCTATGGGGGGGAACTATGGCTACACCTTC. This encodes CASSSSMGGNYGYTF. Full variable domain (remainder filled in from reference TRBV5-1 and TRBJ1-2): KAGVTQTPRYLIKTRGQQVTLSCSPISGHRSVSWYQQTPGQGLQFLFEYFSETQRNKGNFPGRFSGRQFSNSRSEMNVSTLELGDSALYLCASSSSMGGNYGYTFGSGTRLTVV.

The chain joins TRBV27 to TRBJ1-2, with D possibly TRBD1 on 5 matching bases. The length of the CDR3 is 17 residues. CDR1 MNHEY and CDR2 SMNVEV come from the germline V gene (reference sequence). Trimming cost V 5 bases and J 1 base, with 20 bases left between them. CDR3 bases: TGTGCCAGCAGTATCAACGGGGAGGGGTCCCTTAACTATGGCTACACCTTC. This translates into CASSINGEGSLNYGYTF.

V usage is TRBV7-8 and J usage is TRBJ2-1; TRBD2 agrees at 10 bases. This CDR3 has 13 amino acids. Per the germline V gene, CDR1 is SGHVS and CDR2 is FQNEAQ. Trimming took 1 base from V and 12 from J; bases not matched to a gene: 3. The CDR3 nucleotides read TGTGCCAGCAGCTTAGGACAGCGGGGGGGGCAGTTCTTC. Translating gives CASSLGQRGGQFF.

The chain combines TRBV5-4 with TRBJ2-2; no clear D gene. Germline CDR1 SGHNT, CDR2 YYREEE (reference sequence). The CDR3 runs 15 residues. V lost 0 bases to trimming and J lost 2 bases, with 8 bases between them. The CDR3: CASSLGHTNTGELFF. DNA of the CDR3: TGTGCCAGCAGCTTGGGACACACAAACACCGGGGAGCTGTTTTTT.